This T cell receptor beta chain was observed in a study of human T cells and chemical hapten exposure (dated by TCRdb to about 2021). Turning to the overall study: Libraries were combined into a pool for sequencing, and differences in TCR yield between samples came mainly from small differences in library volumes within the pool. Both TCR alpha and TCR beta chains were sequenced from each blood RNA sample. In alopecia patients, the study followed how the peripheral blood TCR repertoire changed in vivo over primary and secondary sensitization to diphenylcyclopropenone (DPC), a hapten.

Points the paper makes about the study in general: Repeated subsampling changed both the strength of the expansion versus patch-test correlation and the threshold at which the correlation became significant. DPC sensitization did not change how many TCRs were above 1 in 1000 frequency, and no evidence was found of alterations in global repertoire structure.

Total RNA was extracted from unfractionated whole blood collected in Tempus Blood RNA tubes. Roughly five healthy volunteers acted as controls for TCR sequencing and had blood drawn at day 0, 2 weeks and 6 weeks. Libraries were built with 5' RACE. TCRdb lists the instrument as Illumina MiSeq. Library preparation attached unique molecular identifiers to individual cDNA molecules for quantitative, reproducible TCR counting. In the original analysis: A median of about 89,000 TCRs per sample was observed, with a range of roughly 23,224 to 700,000. V, J and CDR3 annotation of the TCR reads was carried out using the Decombinator software suite. To make PS versus PT1 abundance plots, every sample was subsampled to the same number of TCRs (28,000). TCRs were defined as expanded if absent before sensitization and observed at least eight times at the 2-week time point. Using fastp at Q25 and MiXCR, TCRdb reprocessed the public reads and kept productive beta chains. One record per CDR3 amino acid sequence lists the most common genes and DNA. It is TCRdb's table, rather than the study itself, that gives the V and J calls and clone size. This sample lists about 140,000 distinct CDR3 sequences; roughly 4% were detected once. The ten largest clones capture over 1.1% of the sample.

As regards this clonotype: The clone's antigen remains unknown. Base qualities were left out, and no much larger clone turns up one base away.

Measured from the cysteine to the phenylalanine, the CDR3 is 13 residues long. Only the CDR3 region is kept as DNA, spanning 39 bases read in frame from base 1. CDR1 and CDR2, looked up from the germline V gene (reference sequence), are DFQATT and SNEGSKA. The V and J ends are trimmed by 5 bases and 1 base, leaving 12 bases between them. This TCR came from a female donor in good health. The V and J segments used are TRBV20-1 and TRBJ2-7; perhaps TRBD1 is the D gene, with 6 bases matching. The nucleotide sequence is given as TGCAGTGCTCCTAGACAGGAATCCTACGAGCAGTACTTC. This yields the protein CSAPRQESYEQYF.